These 30 T cell receptor beta chains came from one sample sequenced in a study of post-analysis software for immune sequencing data. Unique molecular identifiers were built into the TCR beta cDNA libraries. Using its own MiXCR run on the PCR reads, TCRdb lists one record per CDR3 protein. This sample yields a few hundred thousand distinct CDR3 sequences, of which 30% to 45% are seen a single time; about an eighth belongs to the top ten. No antigen has been identified for these receptors. Study-wide points: TRBV segments more frequent in patients than in controls numbered several and included TRBV5-6, TRBV5-1 and TRBV20-1.

What was sequenced was blood. Every receptor here comes from a girl aged 10-17 years with multiple sclerosis.

This clonotype came up a few times. The chain links TRBV15 to TRBJ1-2, with unresolved D. The CDR3 totals 15 residues. The germline V gene encodes CDR1 LNHNV and CDR2 YYDKDF (reference sequence). Trimming removed 0 bases from V and 4 bases from J, with 12 bases in between. Here the CDR3 DNA reads TGTGCCACCAGCAGAGATGTGGCAGAGGGCTATGGCTACACCTTC. Translation: CATSRDVAEGYGYTF. Complete variable domain (other parts from reference TRBV15 and TRBJ1-2): DAMVIQNPRYQVTQFGKPVTLSCSQTLNHNVMYWYQQKSSQAPKLLFHYYDKDFNNEADTPDNFQSRRPNTSFCFLDIRSPGLGDTAMYLCATSRDVAEGYGYTFGSGTRLTVV.

There are a few counts of this clonotype. CDR3 residues: CASSYAGTGESYEQYF. The CDR3 coding sequence is TGTGCCAGCAGTTACGCTGGGACAGGGGAATCCTACGAGCAGTACTTC. This rearrangement joins TRBV6-5 to TRBJ2-7; TRBD1 aligns across 10 bases. The CDR3 runs to 16 residues. Germline values: CDR1 MNHEY, CDR2 SVGAGI. Trimming took 2 bases from V and 1 from J; bases not matched to a gene: 5.

This clonotype appeared once. The rearrangement uses TRBV20-1 and TRBJ2-7; 8 nucleotides line up with TRBD2. The CDR3 totals 15 residues. V lost 1 base and J lost 0; bases outside the gene matches: 5. CDR1 DFQATT and CDR2 SNEGSKA come from the germline V gene (reference sequence). The CDR3 sequence is CSARALAGSSYEQYF. For the CDR3, the DNA is TGCAGTGCTAGAGCCTTAGCGGGGTCCTCCTACGAGCAGTACTTC.

The gene calls are TRBV9 and TRBJ1-3; D might be TRBD1 (5 bases). This CDR3 comprises 15 residues. V dropped 4 bases and J dropped 4 bases, with 15 bases sitting between them. From germline, CDR1 is SGDLS and CDR2 YYNGEE. The DNA for the CDR3 is TGTGCCAGCAGCCCCCGTTGGAGGACAGGAAACACCATATATTTT. Translated: CASSPRWRTGNTIYF.

Ten or more counts support this clonotype. This chain connects TRBV7-9 to TRBJ2-5; D possibly uses TRBD1 or TRBD2 (5 bases each). Trimming took off 1 base at V and 4 bases at J, with 10 bases between the two ends. From germline, CDR1 is SEHNR and CDR2 FQNEAQ (reference sequence). The CDR3 is made up of 14 amino acids. The CDR3 region is CASSLVGGVETQYF. CDR3 nucleotide sequence: TGTGCCAGCAGCTTAGTTGGGGGAGTAGAGACCCAGTACTTC.

This clonotype came up a few times. The chain combines TRBV7-9 with TRBJ2-7; 7 positions match TRBD1. This CDR3 has 13 residues. The germline CDR1 and CDR2 sequences are SEHNR and FQNEAQ (reference sequence). V gave up 5 bases and J gave up 4 bases; unmatched junction bases: 5. CDR3 loop: CASSPRDRYEQYF. The CDR3 nucleotides read TGTGCCAGCAGCCCCCGGGACAGATACGAGCAGTACTTC.

The chain combines TRBV4-1 with TRBJ2-3, with 9 positions matching TRBD2. CDR1 and CDR2 from the germline V gene are MGHRA and YSYEKL. The length of the CDR3 is 15 residues. The V segment lost 4 bases and the J segment 4 bases; nucleotides outside the gene matches: 6. CDR3 in DNA: TGCGCCAGCAGCCTCCAAGCGGGGGGATCAGATACGCAGTATTTT. Translated, it gives CASSLQAGGSDTQYF.

V usage is TRBV4-1 and J usage is TRBJ2-2; D is tentatively TRBD1 or TRBD2 (7 bases each). CDR3 length equals 19 residues. With 0 bases removed from V and 3 bases from J, the gap between germline ends came to 20 bases. Germline CDR1 and CDR2: MGHRA and YSYEKL. CDR3 loop: CASSQDRRGGWSDTGELFF. The CDR3 nucleotides are TGCGCCAGCAGCCAAGATCGCAGGGGGGGATGGTCGGACACCGGGGAGCTGTTTTTT.

V is TRBV7-3 and J is TRBJ1-1; D is undetermined. CDR1 and CDR2 (germline): SGHTA, FQGTGA. V was pared by 5 bases and J by 1 base, with 14 bases between. The CDR3 is 15 residues long. The CDR3 is CASSLTGEGNTEAFF. The CDR3 DNA sequence: TGTGCCAGCAGCCTCACCGGGGAGGGGAACACTGAAGCTTTCTTT.

The V and J genes are TRBV24-1 and TRBJ2-3; a weak D match, TRBD2 (5 bases). This CDR3 comprises 14 residues. Trimming shortened V by 4 bases and J by 0 bases, and 7 bases separated the two germline ends. In germline, CDR1 is KGHDR, CDR2 SFDVKD. CDR3 loop: CATSDGVSTDTQYF. The CDR3, as DNA: TGTGCCACCAGTGACGGGGTTAGCACAGATACGCAGTATTTT.

This rearrangement joins TRBV20-1 to TRBJ1-5, with D uncertain. The CDR3 is 14 amino acids. The V end lost 4 bases, the J end lost 3 bases, and 13 bases lay between the germline ends. The V gene's germline CDR1 is DFQATT and CDR2 SNEGSKA (reference sequence). The chain's CDR3 is CSANAESINQPQHF. As DNA, the CDR3 is TGCAGTGCTAACGCAGAGTCGATCAATCAGCCCCAGCATTTT.

The CDR3 DNA follows: TGTGCCAGCAGTTACCCGGGATCTCAAGAGTACTTC. Translating it yields CASSYPGSQEYF. V usage is TRBV6-2 or TRBV6-3 and J usage is TRBJ2-7; TRBD2 is a possible D gene (5 bases). This CDR3 has 12 residues. Deletions cut 2 bases from V and 11 bases from J, with 13 bases between. Germline CDR1 MNHEY, CDR2 SVGEGT.

The J gene is TRBJ1-1, the V gene TRBV5-6; the D is unclear. Per the germline V gene, CDR1 is SGHDT and CDR2 is YYEEEE. Trimming cost V 5 bases and J 0 bases, with 8 bases left between them. This CDR3 region has 13 residues. The DNA for the CDR3 is TGTGCCAGCAGGCCGGGCATGAACACTGAAGCTTTCTTT. Translated: CASRPGMNTEAFF.

J is TRBJ2-1 and V is TRBV6-2 or TRBV6-3; D remains unclear. Germline V gene lookup returns CDR1 MNHEY and CDR2 SVGEGT. V gave up 7 bases and J gave up 7 bases, with 11 bases separating them. The CDR3 length is 12 residues. CDR3 loop: CASTERDNEQFF. CDR3 nucleotides: TGTGCCAGCACTGAAAGGGATAATGAGCAGTTCTTC.

This clonotype turned up a few times. This chain connects TRBV14 to TRBJ2-1; TRBD2 aligns across 7 bases. CDR3 length equals 14 residues. Looked up from germline, CDR1 is SGHDN and CDR2 is FVKESK. Germline trimming cut 1 base from V and 6 bases from J; bases unmatched to any gene: 3. In DNA form, the CDR3 reads TGTGCCAGCAGCCAAGTCGGACTAGTCAATGAGCAGTTCTTC. Its translation is CASSQVGLVNEQFF. Full variable domain (remainder filled in from reference TRBV14 and TRBJ2-1): EAGVTQFPSHSVIEKGQTVTLRCDPISGHDNLYWYRRVMGKEIKFLLHFVKESKQDESGMPNNRFLAERTGGTYSTLKVQPAELEDSGVYFCASSQVGLVNEQFFGPGTRLTVL.

The J gene is TRBJ2-1, the V gene TRBV5-1, with a tentative D call TRBD1 (5 bases). Germline loops: CDR1 SGHRS, CDR2 YFSETQ. V was cut by 4 bases and J by 9 bases, with 20 bases left in between. This CDR3 has 15 residues. CDR3 residues: CASSLGAQGIGEQFF. The CDR3 bases are TGCGCCAGCAGCCTAGGGGCCCAGGGCATCGGTGAGCAGTTCTTC.

This clonotype occurred a few times. The chain recombines TRBV11-2 with TRBJ2-7; 7 bases align to TRBD1. The V gene's germline CDR1 is SGHAT and CDR2 FQNNGV. The junction had 13 bases not matched to a gene; V was cut back by 5 bases and J by 0 bases. CDR3 length equals 17 residues. The chain's CDR3 is CASSPDRDRVDSYEQYF. The DNA of the CDR3 is TGTGCCAGCAGCCCGGATCGAGACAGGGTAGACTCCTACGAGCAGTACTTC.

This clonotype came up a few times. V usage is TRBV3-1 and J usage is TRBJ2-3; D gene uncertain. Germline values: CDR1 LGHDT, CDR2 YNNKEL (reference sequence). This CDR3 spans 14 amino acids. Trimming left V 4 bases short and J 4 bases short, with 12 bases between. The CDR3 region is CASSPRVAPDTQYF. The DNA of the CDR3 is TGTGCCAGCAGCCCCCGGGTCGCTCCAGATACGCAGTATTTT.

The table lists this clonotype with a few counts. This CDR3 is CASSLREGGQSQYF. For the CDR3, the DNA is TGTGCCAGCAGTTTAAGGGAGGGGGGGCAATCGCAGTATTTT. The chain carries TRBV12-3 or TRBV12-4 and TRBJ2-3; TRBD2 is a possible D gene (7 bases). This CDR3 has 14 residues. Between the trimmed V and J ends, which lost 2 bases and 10 bases, there was a span of 16 bases.

This rearrangement joins TRBV2 to TRBJ2-4, with D possibly TRBD1 on 5 matching bases. The V gene's germline CDR1 is SNHLY and CDR2 FYNNEI. Trimming shortened V by 5 bases and J by 7 bases, and 6 bases separated the two germline ends. The CDR3 covers 11 residues. The CDR3 DNA reads TGTGCCAGCAGTCGACAGAACATTCAGTACTTC. The encoded protein is CASSRQNIQYF.

The genes are TRBV4-2 and TRBJ2-5, with D perhaps matching TRBD1 (6 bases). V was pared by 0 bases and J by 5 bases, with 16 bases between. CDR1 is LGHNA, CDR2 YNFKEQ, per germline. CDR3 length equals 16 residues. The CDR3 region is CASSQDLNRVGETQYF. Written as DNA, the CDR3 is TGTGCCAGCAGCCAAGATCTAAACAGGGTGGGGGAGACCCAGTACTTC.

CDR3 bases: TGCAGTGCTAACGGGGGACCGAATCAGCCCCAGCATTTT. Residues: CSANGGPNQPQHF. The chain is built from TRBV20-1 and TRBJ1-5; a weak D match, TRBD1 (5 bases). Trimming left V 4 bases short and J 4 bases short, with 11 bases between. Germline CDR1 DFQATT, CDR2 SNEGSKA (reference sequence). The CDR3 length is 13 residues.

The J gene is TRBJ1-1, the V gene TRBV7-2, with a tentative D call TRBD1 (6 bases). V was shortened by 4 bases and J by 1 base, with 10 bases between the two germline ends. Germline assignment: CDR1 SGHTA and CDR2 FQGNSA. The CDR3 extends over 14 amino acids. As DNA, the CDR3 is TGTGCCAGCAGCTCGGGGGCGCGGAACACTGAAGCTTTCTTT. Protein product: CASSSGARNTEAFF.

The chain has TRBV2 and TRBJ2-1; possibly TRBD2 for D (7 bases). Germline CDR1 and CDR2: SNHLY and FYNNEI. The V gene lost 4 bases and the J gene lost 7 bases, with 23 bases spanning the gap. This CDR3 contains 17 residues. The CDR3 is CASSAEGGLRRLNEQFF. CDR3 sequence (DNA): TGTGCCAGCAGTGCCGAAGGGGGACTACGCAGACTTAATGAGCAGTTCTTC.

This clonotype was detected only a few times. CDR3 nucleotides: TGTGCCAGCAGTGAGGGACAGGCCTACAATGAGCAGTTCTTC. It codes for CASSEGQAYNEQFF. The genes are TRBV2 and TRBJ2-1; 8 bases fit TRBD1. V lost 3 bases, J lost 2 bases, and 0 bases stayed unmatched. Germline V gene data show CDR1 as SNHLY and CDR2 as FYNNEI. The CDR3 contains 14 residues.

In this sample, this clonotype turned up a few times. This chain links TRBV7-8 with TRBJ2-7; 7 bases align to TRBD1. The junction had 21 bases not matched to a gene; V was cut back by 5 bases and J by 11 bases. This CDR3 is built from 16 residues. Per germline, CDR1 SGHVS and CDR2 FQNEAQ. CDR3 residues: CASSRIDTGESSSKYF. The CDR3 region has the DNA TGTGCCAGCAGCCGCATCGATACAGGGGAATCATCAAGTAAGTACTTC. The whole variable domain, remainder taken from reference TRBV7-8 and TRBJ2-7, is GAGVSQSPRYKVAKRGQDVALRCDPISGHVSLFWYQQALGQGPEFLTYFQNEAQLDKSGLPSDRFFAERPEGSVSTLKIQRTQQEDSAVYLCASSRIDTGESSSKYFGPGTRLTVT.

The sample holds a few counts of this clonotype. The chain uses TRBV12-3 or TRBV12-4 and TRBJ2-2, with 8 bases lining up with TRBD1. The CDR3 is made up of 14 amino acids. The ends lost 3 bases at V and 4 bases at J; junction bases unmatched: 1. The CDR3 bases are TGTGCCAGCAGTTTGACAGGGGTCACCGGGGAGCTGTTTTTT. Protein: CASSLTGVTGELFF.

V usage is TRBV7-9 and J usage is TRBJ2-5, with a weak D call TRBD1 (5 bases). V gave up 2 bases and J gave up 1 base, with 11 bases separating them. This CDR3 contains 15 residues. Germline CDR1 reads SEHNR; CDR2 reads FQNEAQ (reference sequence). In DNA form, the CDR3 reads TGTGCCAGCAGCTTATACGCGCAGGGCCAAGAGACCCAGTACTTC. Translation: CASSLYAQGQETQYF. The full variable domain, its missing parts supplied by reference TRBV7-9 and TRBJ2-5, is DTGVSQNPRHKITKRGQNVTFRCDPISEHNRLYWYRQTLGQGPEFLTYFQNEAQLEKSRLLSDRFSAERPKGSFSTLEIQRTEQGDSAMYLCASSLYAQGQETQYFGPGTRLLVL.

V and J are TRBV3-1 and TRBJ1-2, with 10 nucleotides matching TRBD1. Germline values: CDR1 LGHDT, CDR2 YNNKEL (reference sequence). V lost 2 bases to trimming and J lost 3 bases; unmatched junction nucleotides: 9. This CDR3 has 17 residues. CDR3 in DNA: TGTGCCAGCAGCCAAAGAGGATCCGGGACAGGGGACTATGGCTACACCTTC. Its translation is CASSQRGSGTGDYGYTF.

The chain uses TRBV6-6 and TRBJ1-2; maybe TRBD1 (5 bases). V lost 6 bases, J lost 6 bases, and 17 bases lay in between. The CDR3 consists of 14 residues. From germline, CDR1 is MNHNY and CDR2 SVGAGI (reference sequence). The CDR3 DNA reads TGTGCCAGCAGGAGTACAGGAGGCAGAAATGGCTACACCTTC. Protein product: CASRSTGGRNGYTF.